Shown below are 32 T cell receptor beta chains from a single sample sequenced in a study of blood T cells in healthy people across ages. Through a sample-barcoded 5' primer and a J-beta primer mix, a second PCR was run for roughly 6 to 12 cycles. TCRdb re-called the 5' RACE reads with MiXCR, one entry per CDR3 protein. The sample lists more than 900,000 distinct CDR3 sequences, approximately 25% occurring once. In addition, the sample was reused for a study of T cells of mothers and their children.

The sample consisted of blood. These receptors were collected from a girl aged 2 to 9 in good health.

This chain connects TRBV28 to TRBJ1-2; TRBD1 is a possible D gene (5 bases). This CDR3 contains 16 residues. The germline V gene has CDR1 MDHEN and CDR2 SYDVKM. With 3 bases removed from V and 6 bases from J, the gap between germline ends came to 20 bases. The chain's CDR3 is CASSFAGFPGTDGYTF. For the CDR3, the DNA is TGTGCCAGCAGTTTTGCCGGTTTTCCAGGGACGGATGGCTACACCTTC.

V is TRBV20-1 and J is TRBJ1-2; no clear D. Trimming left V 2 bases short and J 8 bases short, with 9 bases between. Germline-derived CDR1 and CDR2 are DFQATT and SNEGSKA (reference sequence). The CDR3 spans 11 residues. Written as DNA, the CDR3 is TGCAGTGCTAGACCCTCAGCGGGCTACACCTTC. As protein: CSARPSAGYTF.

This clonotype was detected a few times. CDR3 nucleotides: TGTGCCATCTCCCGGACTAGCGGGGATAGCACAGATACGCAGTATTTT. Its protein product is CAISRTSGDSTDTQYF. This chain connects TRBV6-6 to TRBJ2-3, with 12 nucleotides matching TRBD2. CDR3 length equals 16 residues. CDR1 and CDR2 from the germline V gene are MNHNY and SVGAGI (reference sequence). V shed 10 bases, J shed 0 bases, and the junction held 8 bases outside the gene matches.

In this sample, this clonotype turned up a few times. The junction departs from the called germline gene at one end, perhaps through a read error. This chain links TRBV2 with TRBJ2-5; TRBD2 matches 11 bases. CDR1 and CDR2 from the germline V gene are SNHLY and FYNNEI. The CDR3 is made up of 15 amino acids. The CDR3 bases are TGTGCCAGCAGTGATACTAGCGGGAGTCCCAAGACCCTGTACTTC. Amino acids: CASSDTSGSPKTLYF. Together with reference TRBV2 and TRBJ2-5, the CDR3 gives the full variable domain: EPEVTQTPSHQVTQMGQEVILRCVPISNHLYFYWYRQILGQKVEFLVSFYNNEISEKSEIFDDQFSVERPDGSNFTLKIRSTKLEDSAMYFCASSDTSGSPKTLYFGPGTRLLVL.

This chain uses TRBV20-1 with TRBJ2-7, with a weak D call TRBD2 (5 bases). The germline V and J ends were trimmed by 3 bases and 3 bases, with 15 bases remaining between them. The V gene's germline CDR1 is DFQATT and CDR2 SNEGSKA (reference sequence). CDR3 length: 14 amino acids. Here the CDR3 reads CSARDGSEDYEQYF. In DNA, the CDR3 is TGCAGTGCTAGGGATGGATCGGAGGACTACGAGCAGTACTTC.

The table lists this clonotype with a few counts. The V call is TRBV7-3, the J call TRBJ1-2; D perhaps matches TRBD1 (5 bases). This CDR3 has 15 residues. Germline CDR1 and CDR2: SGHTA and FQGTGA. V lost 5 bases and J lost 4, with 17 bases in between. CDR3 in DNA: TGTGCCAGCAGCCCCGCCCAGACAGCCCCCTATGGCTACACCTTC. It encodes CASSPAQTAPYGYTF. Filled out from reference TRBV7-3 and TRBJ1-2, the complete variable domain reads GAGVSQTPSNKVTEKGKYVELRCDPISGHTALYWYRQSLGQGPEFLIYFQGTGAADDSGLPNDRFFAVRPEGSVSTLKIQRTERGDSAVYLCASSPAQTAPYGYTFGSGTRLTVV.

The V and J genes are TRBV7-9 and TRBJ1-2; 7 bases are a match to TRBD1. V lost 3 bases to trimming and J lost 1 base; unmatched junction nucleotides: 8. Germline lookup yields CDR1 SEHNR and CDR2 FQNEAQ (reference sequence). The CDR3 loop spans 16 amino acids. CDR3 amino acids: CASSLAGDSLNYGYTF. The DNA for the CDR3 is TGTGCCAGCAGCTTGGCCGGGGACAGCCTTAACTATGGCTACACCTTC.

This chain links TRBV12-3 or TRBV12-4 with TRBJ2-7; 9 nucleotides match TRBD2. J lost 5 bases, V lost 3 bases, and 11 bases had no gene match. The CDR3 spans 16 residues. Here the CDR3 reads CASSFGSSGGPDEQYF. CDR3 DNA: TGTGCCAGCAGTTTTGGGTCCAGCGGGGGGCCGGACGAGCAGTACTTC.

This chain connects TRBV29-1 to TRBJ2-1, with TRBD1 matching 7 bases. The CDR3 is made up of 14 amino acids. Trimming took 6 bases from V and 5 from J; bases not matched to a gene: 10. Germline assignment: CDR1 SQVTM and CDR2 ANQGSEA. The CDR3 region has the DNA TGCAGCGTATTGACAGGGCCTCAGGACAATGAGCAGTTCTTC. This codes for CSVLTGPQDNEQFF.

The V call is TRBV7-9, the J call TRBJ2-5, with TRBD2 matching over 11 bases. Judging by the DNA end, TRBJ2-1 fits better; the J call may be wrong. The CDR3 consists of 16 residues. CDR1 and CDR2 (germline): SEHNR, FQNEAQ (reference sequence). CDR3 region: CASSPFTSGSKNEQFF. The CDR3 nucleotides read TGTGCCAGCAGTCCTTTCACTAGCGGGAGTAAAAATGAGCAGTTCTTC.

The genes are TRBV27 and TRBJ2-3; unclear D gene. CDR1 is MNHEY, CDR2 SMNVEV, per germline (reference sequence). V was pared by 0 bases and J by 5 bases, with 9 bases between. The CDR3 runs 14 residues. The CDR3 sequence is CASSLSTLRDTQYF. DNA for the CDR3: TGTGCCAGCAGTTTATCGACGTTGAGAGATACGCAGTATTTT.

This clonotype was found a few times. The gene calls are TRBV2 and TRBJ2-1; TRBD2 matches 7 bases. The CDR3 contains 16 residues. Germline V lookup: CDR1 SNHLY, CDR2 FYNNEI. V dropped 6 bases and J dropped 7; count of bases not matched to a gene: 15. The chain's CDR3 is CASSSPPGGLTNEQFF. The CDR3 DNA is TGTGCCAGCAGCAGTCCACCGGGGGGACTAACGAATGAGCAGTTCTTC.

This clonotype was seen at least ten times. The chain uses TRBV28 and TRBJ2-5, with 8 bases that match TRBD2. V was pared by 6 bases and J by 2 bases, with 11 bases of the junction left unmatched. The germline gives CDR1 MDHEN, CDR2 SYDVKM. The CDR3 is made up of 16 amino acids. CDR3 in DNA: TGTGCCAGCAGCCCAGTCCGGGAGGGCCGGCAAGAGACCCAGTACTTC. Protein sequence: CASSPVREGRQETQYF.

This clonotype appeared a few times. J is TRBJ2-7 and V is TRBV20-1; 10 bases are shared with TRBD2. The end of the DNA is better explained by TRBJ2-1, so the J call may be wrong. CDR1 is DFQATT and CDR2 is SNEGSKA in the germline V gene (reference sequence). The CDR3 spans 13 residues. In DNA, the CDR3 is TGCAGTGCTATAGCGGGGGGTAACAATGAGCAGTTCTTC. This sequence encodes CSAIAGGNNEQFF.

There are a few counts of this clonotype. The chain has TRBV7-3 and TRBJ2-3; a possible D gene is TRBD2 (6 bases). Germline CDR1 is SGHTA and CDR2 is FQGTGA. This CDR3 contains 15 residues. Trimming took off 5 bases at V and 2 bases at J, with 14 bases between the two ends. CDR3 protein: CASSPTAGNTDTQYF. The CDR3 DNA reads TGTGCCAGCAGCCCCACGGCGGGGAACACAGATACGCAGTATTTT.

This CDR3 reads CASSVGGTTSNEQFF. The CDR3 nucleotides read TGTGCCAGCAGCGTCGGGGGGACCACCTCCAATGAGCAGTTCTTC. The chain joins TRBV9 to TRBJ2-1, with 7 bases identical to TRBD2. V gave up 2 bases and J gave up 6 bases; unmatched junction bases: 8. Germline CDR1 reads SGDLS; CDR2 reads YYNGEE. This CDR3 is built from 15 residues.

This clonotype was seen more than once but under ten times. The CDR3 is CASSPPPVTEAFF. The CDR3, as DNA: TGTGCCAGCAGCCCCCCCCCGGTCACTGAAGCTTTCTTT. V gene TRBV7-2 combines with J gene TRBJ1-1; D gene ambiguous. The V end was cut by 5 bases, the J end by 4 bases, with 11 bases between. Germline assignment: CDR1 SGHTA and CDR2 FQGNSA. This CDR3 spans 13 amino acids.

With respect to this clonotype: Germline and junction disagree at one end, which may indicate a read error. The chain combines TRBV11-1 with TRBJ1-3, with D possibly being TRBD1 (5 bases). The germline V gene encodes CDR1 SGHAT and CDR2 FQDESV (reference sequence). The CDR3 extends over 16 amino acids. This chain's CDR3 is CASSSGPGFSGNTIYF. The CDR3 coding sequence is TGTGCTAGCAGCTCCGGACCAGGGTTCTCTGGAAACACCATATATTTT.

CDR3 coding DNA: TGTGCCAGCAAAGTCGAGTTGGAGACCCAGTACTTC. It is translated as CASKVELETQYF. The chain has TRBV2 and TRBJ2-5; no firm D call. Germline V gene data show CDR1 as SNHLY and CDR2 as FYNNEI. Trimming took off 7 bases at V and 5 bases at J, with 11 bases between the two ends. There are 12 residues in the CDR3.

This clonotype appeared a few times. The genes are TRBV7-2 and TRBJ2-6, with D perhaps matching TRBD2 (5 bases). V lost 5 bases, J lost 3 bases, and 17 bases lay in between. This CDR3 is built from 17 residues. CDR1 and CDR2 from the germline V gene are SGHTA and FQGNSA. The CDR3: CASSPRLEAVGANVLTF. In DNA form, the CDR3 reads TGTGCCAGCAGCCCTCGGTTGGAGGCAGTTGGGGCCAACGTCCTGACTTTC.

This clonotype turned up a few times. This sequence joins TRBV6-1 and TRBJ2-7; 9 nucleotides match TRBD1. V trimming: 5 bases; J trimming: 4 bases; junction bases outside the gene matches: 6. The CDR3 is made up of 14 amino acids. CDR1 and CDR2 (germline): MNHNS, SASEGT. For the CDR3, the DNA is TGTGCCAGCAGTACTGGACAGGGGCGGTACGAGCAGTACTTC. Translation: CASSTGQGRYEQYF.

In this sample, this clonotype turned up a few times. The V and J genes are TRBV14 and TRBJ2-5, with 7 nucleotides matching TRBD2. The V gene end was trimmed by 5 bases and the J gene end by 3 bases; junction bases not matched to a gene: 9. CDR1 is SGHDN, CDR2 FVKESK, per germline. The CDR3 is 15 residues long. The CDR3 is CASSSLWGGKETQYF. The CDR3 nucleotides are TGTGCCAGCAGCTCCCTTTGGGGGGGAAAAGAGACCCAGTACTTC.

This chain connects TRBV20-1 to TRBJ1-2; no definite D call. The CDR3 runs to 11 residues. Trimming took 6 bases from V and 7 from J, leaving 12 bases between them. CDR1 and CDR2 (germline): DFQATT, SNEGSKA (reference sequence). In DNA form, the CDR3 reads TGCAGTGCCGTACCAACTGGTGGCTACACCTTC. Its translation: CSAVPTGGYTF.

V gene TRBV11-3 combines with J gene TRBJ2-5; 7 bases line up with TRBD1. The CDR3 spans 15 residues. Germline CDR1 reads SGHNT; CDR2 reads YENEEA. Unmatched junction bases numbered 6, after V lost 3 bases and J lost 2 bases. CDR3 protein: CASSFRGGKQETQYF. DNA for the CDR3: TGTGCCAGCAGCTTTCGAGGGGGCAAACAAGAGACCCAGTACTTC.

This clonotype was counted a few times. The V call is TRBV29-1, the J call TRBJ2-1; TRBD2 matches at 8 bases. From germline, CDR1 is SQVTM and CDR2 ANQGSEA. The CDR3 has 17 residues. The trim removed 4 bases at V and 7 bases at J, leaving 18 bases unmatched. CDR3 DNA sequence: TGCAGCGTTGGGGGTCTAGCGGGCCGCCTAGGGGGAAATGAGCAGTTCTTC. Its translation: CSVGGLAGRLGGNEQFF.

This chain uses TRBV19 with TRBJ2-1, with D unresolved. Germline V gene sequence: CDR1 LNHDA, CDR2 SQIVND (reference sequence). V was shortened by 0 bases and J by 6 bases, with 12 bases between the two germline ends. The CDR3 runs 15 residues. The CDR3 is CASSIDSTAVNEQFF. Here the CDR3 DNA reads TGTGCCAGTAGTATAGATAGTACAGCAGTCAATGAGCAGTTCTTC.

This clonotype was counted only a few times. The chain has TRBV7-2 and TRBJ2-7; 7 bases fit TRBD1. CDR3 length: 14 amino acids. Unmatched junction bases numbered 6, after V lost 2 bases and J lost 5 bases. CDR1 and CDR2 (germline): SGHTA, FQGNSA. The CDR3 sequence is CASSLTLTGNEQYF. The CDR3 coding sequence is TGTGCCAGCAGCTTAACCTTGACAGGGAACGAGCAGTACTTC.

This clonotype was seen only a few times. The CDR3 nucleotides read TGTGCCAGCAGGGAAGCCGCAGGGAATGCCCCATCGAACACTGAAGCTTTCTTT. Its translation is CASREAAGNAPSNTEAFF. This chain links TRBV12-3 or TRBV12-4 with TRBJ1-1; tentative D call: TRBD1 (5 bases). V lost 6 bases and J lost 1, with 24 bases in between. This CDR3 spans 18 amino acids.

This clonotype was counted only a few times. The J gene is TRBJ2-1, the V gene TRBV20-1; D not resolved. V lost 0 bases to trimming and J lost 8 bases, with 8 bases between them. Germline V CDR1 and CDR2: DFQATT, SNEGSKA (reference sequence). This CDR3 spans 12 amino acids. Written as DNA, the CDR3 is TGCAGTGCTAGAGATTACGCGGATGAGCAGTTCTTC. Its translation is CSARDYADEQFF.

This clonotype was found a few times. This chain links TRBV6-1 with TRBJ2-7; either TRBD1 or TRBD2 may fit D (5 bases each). V was trimmed by 0 bases and J by 6 bases, leaving 12 bases between them. CDR3 length: 14 amino acids. Germline lookup yields CDR1 MNHNS and CDR2 SASEGT. CDR3: CASSEAWGSGEQYF. The CDR3 bases are TGTGCCAGCAGTGAAGCATGGGGGTCTGGCGAGCAGTACTTC.

This clonotype was counted a few times. The chain uses TRBV13 and TRBJ2-5; possible D gene TRBD1, 6 bases. TRBJ2-7 explains the end of the DNA better; the J call may be wrong. Germline V gene data show CDR1 as PRHDT and CDR2 as FYEKMQ (reference sequence). The CDR3 contains 15 residues. The DNA for the CDR3 is TGTGCCAGCAGCCTCCGGTCCCAGGGGCCCTACGAGCAGTACTTC. Protein sequence: CASSLRSQGPYEQYF.

V usage is TRBV27 and J usage is TRBJ1-2; no firm D call. V shed 7 bases and J shed 4 bases, with 7 bases lying between them. The CDR3 length is 11 residues. Looked up from germline, CDR1 is MNHEY and CDR2 is SMNVEV (reference sequence). CDR3 protein: CASILVYGYTF. Written as DNA, the CDR3 is TGTGCCAGCATATTAGTCTATGGCTACACCTTC.